This T cell receptor beta chain was profiled in a study of T cell responses to AZD1222 COVID-19 vaccine. With respect to this clone: What it recognizes is unknown.

Deletions cut 3 bases from V and 2 bases from J, with 8 bases between. This CDR3 is 13 amino acids long. CDR1 and CDR2 (germline): MGHRA, YSYEKL. Generated by immunoSEQ multiplex PCR, the TCRdb table keeps only in-frame clones and is missing some. The sample records roughly 200,000 clones, almost 90% being singletons. General observations from the study: White British people made up most donors, females outnumbered males, and clonal diversity was possibly underestimated.

The sequence was collected from an adult in good health. V usage is TRBV4-1 and J usage is TRBJ2-7; D is unclear. This sample comprised peripheral blood, obtained on day 0 of AZD1222 vaccination. The CDR3: CASSHGQAYEQYF. As DNA, the CDR3 is TGCGCCAGCAGCCACGGCCAAGCCTACGAGCAGTACTTC.